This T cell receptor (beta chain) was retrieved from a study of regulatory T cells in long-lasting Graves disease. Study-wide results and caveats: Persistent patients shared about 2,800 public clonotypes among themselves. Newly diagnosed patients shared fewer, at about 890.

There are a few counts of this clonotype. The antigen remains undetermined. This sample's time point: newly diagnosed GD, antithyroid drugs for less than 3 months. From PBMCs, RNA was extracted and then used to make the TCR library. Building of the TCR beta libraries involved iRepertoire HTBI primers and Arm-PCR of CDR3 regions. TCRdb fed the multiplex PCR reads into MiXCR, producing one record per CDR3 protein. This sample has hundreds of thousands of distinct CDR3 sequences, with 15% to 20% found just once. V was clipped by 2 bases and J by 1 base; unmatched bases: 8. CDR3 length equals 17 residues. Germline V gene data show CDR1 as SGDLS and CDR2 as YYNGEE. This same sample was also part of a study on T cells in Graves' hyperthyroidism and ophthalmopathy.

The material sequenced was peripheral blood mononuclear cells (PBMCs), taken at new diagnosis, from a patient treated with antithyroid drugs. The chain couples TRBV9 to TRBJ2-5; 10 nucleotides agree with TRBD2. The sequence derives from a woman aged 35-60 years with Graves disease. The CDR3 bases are TGTGCCAGCAGCGTGGCCCCGGTAGCGGGGGGCCAAGAGACCCAGTACTTC. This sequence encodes CASSVAPVAGGQETQYF.